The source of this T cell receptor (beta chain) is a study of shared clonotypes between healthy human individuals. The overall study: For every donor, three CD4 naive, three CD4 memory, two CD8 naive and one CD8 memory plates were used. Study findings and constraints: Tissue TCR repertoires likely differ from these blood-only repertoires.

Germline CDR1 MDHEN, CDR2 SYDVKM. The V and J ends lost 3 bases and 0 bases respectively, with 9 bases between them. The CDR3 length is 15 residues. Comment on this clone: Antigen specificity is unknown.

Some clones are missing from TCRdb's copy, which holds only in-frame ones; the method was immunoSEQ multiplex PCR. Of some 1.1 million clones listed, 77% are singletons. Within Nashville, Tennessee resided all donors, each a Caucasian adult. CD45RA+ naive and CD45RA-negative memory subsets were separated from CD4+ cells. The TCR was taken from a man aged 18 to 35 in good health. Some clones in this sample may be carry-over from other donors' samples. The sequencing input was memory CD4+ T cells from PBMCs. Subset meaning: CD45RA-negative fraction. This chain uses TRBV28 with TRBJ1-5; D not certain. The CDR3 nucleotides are TGTGCCAGCAGTTTTAGTGCAAATAGCAATCAGCCCCAGCATTTT. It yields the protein CASSFSANSNQPQHF.